This TCR beta chain originates from a study of blood T cells in healthy people across ages. Study results and caveats: The authors considered diversity estimates from one million T cells to be underestimates.

This clonotype was picked up a small number of times. What it binds is not known. The CDR3 contains 14 residues. From germline, CDR1 is SGHTA and CDR2 FQGNSA. V lost 8 bases to trimming and J lost 2 bases, with 13 bases between them. Next came a second PCR, run for roughly 6 to 11 cycles, which used a sample-barcoded 5' primer along with a J-beta primer mix. Every cDNA was tagged by a template-switch adaptor with 12 random nucleotides. MiXCR, applied by TCRdb to the 5' RACE reads, yields one record per CDR3 protein. The data hold around 800,000 distinct CDR3 sequences, with under 45% observed a single time.

The sequence was obtained from a man aged 60 to 69 in good health. The source material was blood. The chain links TRBV7-2 to TRBJ1-5; D not resolved. CDR3 DNA sequence: TGTGCCAGCGGGTCGGGGTTTGGCAATCAGCCCCAGCATTTT. Translation gives CASGSGFGNQPQHF.